This T cell receptor beta chain was retrieved from a study of Ad26.COV2.S vaccination and SARS-CoV-2 variants (dated by TCRdb to the early 2020s). Concerning the study at large: Vaccine-arm donors were drawn from COV1001, a multicentre, randomized, double-blind, placebo-controlled phase I-IIa trial of Ad26.COV2.S in healthy adults. Ad26.COV2.S was given intramuscularly at 5x10^10 or 1x10^11 viral particles, as a single shot or as two shots 56 days apart. Blinding of investigators to trial group allocation was maintained during experiments and outcome assessment. Participants in the trial were split at random into five groups of five each, receiving low-dose or high-dose Ad26.COV2.S once or twice, or else placebo on both occasions. Sequencing of the TCRbeta repertoire served to evaluate the specificity and breadth of SARS-CoV-2-reactive T cell receptors following Ad26.COV2.S vaccination. A total of around 32 samples were included in the TCR-sequenced set, comprising roughly 20 Ad26.COV2.S vaccine recipients, 5 placebo recipients and 8 SARS-CoV-2 convalescent individuals.

Study-wide conclusions, independent of this receptor: Vaccine and placebo recipients had comparable non-spike TCR breadth, which fits with the vaccine containing only spike. The study was not powered to compare responses between vaccine doses or regimens. Spike-specific TCR breadth was higher in Ad26.COV2.S recipients than in placebo recipients (P = 0.0014). Substantial breadth of spike-specific CD8+ and CD4+ T cell responses was reported after vaccination. According to the authors, total T cell responses may have been underestimated by the TCR breadth and depth analyses.

Via the germline V gene, CDR1 is MDHEN and CDR2 SYDVKM. There are 18 amino acids in the CDR3, from cysteine to phenylalanine inclusive. The sequence is cut down to CDR3 DNA, 54 bases in frame from base 1. The germline V and J ends show losses of 5 bases and 5 bases respectively, and no gene match explains 13 bases of the junction. Sample treatment or condition, as interpreted from the label and publication: 15 to 20 received Ad26.COV2.S at low or high dose, single or two shots; several received placebo; per-sample allocation not given. Repertoires of vaccine and placebo recipients were sequenced from samples collected on day 63 after the first injection. Between 29 July and 7 August 2020, Cohort 1b enrolled about two dozen adults aged 18-55 years at one site in Boston, USA. As a vaccine, Ad26.COV2.S was a replication-incompetent adenovirus type 26 vector that expressed a prefusion-stabilized SARS-CoV-2 spike protein derived from the original Wuhan strain.

The immunoSEQ Assay was used to sequence TCRbeta CDR3 regions. After extraction, genomic DNA underwent amplification by bias-controlled multiplex PCR, followed by high-throughput sequencing. Per the original workflow: To quantify the absolute abundance of every unique TCRbeta CDR3 region, sequences were collapsed and filtered. T cell fraction was estimated by normalizing TCRbeta template counts to usable DNA, with usable DNA measured through amplification of reference genes found in all nucleated cells. Repertoire TCRs were annotated as SARS-CoV-2-specific by exact matching of V gene, CDR3 amino acid sequence and J gene to a known reactive TCR set. The reference SARS-CoV-2 TCR set came from MIRA and was filtered for enrichment in COVID-19-positive ImmuneCODE repertoires, removing public or cross-reactive TCRs. Using the MIRA antigens, annotated TCRs were further analysed by specific ORF or by position within an ORF. Breadth was defined as annotated unique rearrangements over total unique productive rearrangements; depth was the summed frequency of those rearrangements. TCR breadth was compared between groups using two-sided Wilcoxon rank-sum tests. TCRdb retrieved this table from immuneACCESS and kept in-frame rearrangements only. Not all clones are present; in checked studies, unresolved V genes account for under half, and no reason is known for the remainder. V, J and clone size were drawn from that table, and D and trimming were deduced from the DNA. The sample has about 350,000 clones on record, about 87% of them singletons. 6.4% of the sample lies in the top ten.

Details on this clone: Its antigen is still unknown. No base quality information exists; no much larger clone differs at one position.

The rearranged segments are TRBV28 and TRBJ1-3; 12 central nucleotides agree with TRBD1. The input for sequencing was peripheral blood, taken in a trial of Ad26.COV2.S vaccine versus placebo. The clonotype was recovered from a person between 18 and 65 years old who received the Ad26.COV2.S COVID-19 vaccine or a placebo. The bases are TGTGCCAGCAGTGCCTCCTCTAGGGACAGGGGGCCTAGAAACACCATATATTTT. It specifies CASSASSRDRGPRNTIYF. With the portions outside the CDR3 filled from the reference TRBV28 and TRBJ1-3 genes, the complete variable region becomes DVKVTQSSRYLVKRTGEKVFLECVQDMDHENMFWYRQDPGLGLRLIYFSYDVKMKEKGDIPEGYSVSREKKERFSLILESASTNQTSMYLCASSASSRDRGPRNTIYFGEGSWLTVV.